This T cell receptor (beta chain) was sequenced in a study of naive and memory T cell subsets. The table lists this clonotype with a few counts. Its specificity is not known. Regarding the study as a whole: Each distinct alpha or beta sequence counts as one clonotype. Between naive and memory subsets, TCR abundance power law exponents differed. TCR counts from RNA may reflect activation-linked expression changes. Findings for naive and memory subsets could not be checked against ground truth.

Germline-derived CDR1 and CDR2 are SGHTA and FQGNSA. This CDR3 has 16 residues. V was shortened by 5 bases and J by 3 bases, with 17 bases between the two germline ends. The beta constant-region primer was an equimolar mix of two oligonucleotides covering TRBC1 and TRBC2. TCRdb called the UMI-ligation and nested PCR reads again in MiXCR, with one record for every CDR3 protein. The sample includes tens of thousands of distinct CDR3 sequences, more than 6.5% of them seen just once. This receptor was taken from a human donor in good health. The sequenced sample consisted of central memory CD4+ T cells from blood. The rearrangement joins TRBV7-2 to TRBJ1-5; D may be TRBD1 (5 bases). CDR3 amino acids: CASSPRGGTYNQPQHF. As DNA, the CDR3 is TGTGCCAGCAGCCCTCGGGGAGGGACCTACAATCAGCCCCAGCATTTT.